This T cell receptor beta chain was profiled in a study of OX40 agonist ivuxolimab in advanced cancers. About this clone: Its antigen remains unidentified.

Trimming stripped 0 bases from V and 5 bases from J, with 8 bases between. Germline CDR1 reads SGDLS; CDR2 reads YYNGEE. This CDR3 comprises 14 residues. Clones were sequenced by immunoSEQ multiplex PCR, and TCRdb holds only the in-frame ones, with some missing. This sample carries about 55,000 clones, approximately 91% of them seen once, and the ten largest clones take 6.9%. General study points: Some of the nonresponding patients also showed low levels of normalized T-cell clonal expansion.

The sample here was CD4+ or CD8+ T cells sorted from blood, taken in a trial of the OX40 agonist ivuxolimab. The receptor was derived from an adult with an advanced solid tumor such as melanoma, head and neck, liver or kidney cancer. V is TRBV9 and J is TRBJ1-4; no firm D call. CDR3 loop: CASSVEERNEKLFF. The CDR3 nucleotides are TGTGCCAGCAGCGTAGAAGAACGGAATGAAAAACTGTTTTTT.